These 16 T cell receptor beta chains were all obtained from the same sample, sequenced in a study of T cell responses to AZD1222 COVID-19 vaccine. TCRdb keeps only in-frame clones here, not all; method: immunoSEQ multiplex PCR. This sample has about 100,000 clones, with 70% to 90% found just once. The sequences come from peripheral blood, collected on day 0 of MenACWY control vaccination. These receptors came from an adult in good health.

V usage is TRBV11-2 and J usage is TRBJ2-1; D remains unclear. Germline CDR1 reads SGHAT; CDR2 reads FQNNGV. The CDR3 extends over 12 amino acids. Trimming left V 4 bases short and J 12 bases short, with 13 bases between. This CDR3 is CASSSPQGPQFF. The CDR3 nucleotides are TGTGCCAGCAGCTCTCCCCAAGGTCCGCAGTTCTTC.

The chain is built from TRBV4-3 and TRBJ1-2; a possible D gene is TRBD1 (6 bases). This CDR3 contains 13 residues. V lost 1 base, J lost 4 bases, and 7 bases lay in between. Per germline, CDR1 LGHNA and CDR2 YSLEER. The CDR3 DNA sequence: TGCGCCAGCAGCCAAGCAGGGGTCTATGGCTACACCTTC. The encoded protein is CASSQAGVYGYTF.

The CDR3 spells CASSPGTSGNYEQYF. The CDR3 nucleotides are TGTGCCAGCTCACCCGGGACTAGCGGGAACTACGAGCAGTACTTC. This rearrangement joins TRBV18 to TRBJ2-7; 13 bases agree with TRBD2. V trimming: 3 bases; J trimming: 3 bases; junction bases outside the gene matches: 2. This CDR3 region has 15 residues. CDR1 KGHSH and CDR2 LQKENI come from the germline V gene.

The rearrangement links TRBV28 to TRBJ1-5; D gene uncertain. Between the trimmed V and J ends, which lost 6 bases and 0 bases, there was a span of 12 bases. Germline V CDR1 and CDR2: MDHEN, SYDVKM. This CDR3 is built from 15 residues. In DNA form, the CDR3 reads TGTGCCAGCAGCATTAGACCCTATAGCAATCAGCCCCAGCATTTT. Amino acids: CASSIRPYSNQPQHF.

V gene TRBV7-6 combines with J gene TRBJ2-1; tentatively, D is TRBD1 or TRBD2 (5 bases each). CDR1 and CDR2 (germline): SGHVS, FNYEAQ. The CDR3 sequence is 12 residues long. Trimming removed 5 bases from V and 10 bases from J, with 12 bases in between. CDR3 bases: TGTGCCAGCAGCCCCGGGGCCTGGGAGCAGTTCTTC. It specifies CASSPGAWEQFF.

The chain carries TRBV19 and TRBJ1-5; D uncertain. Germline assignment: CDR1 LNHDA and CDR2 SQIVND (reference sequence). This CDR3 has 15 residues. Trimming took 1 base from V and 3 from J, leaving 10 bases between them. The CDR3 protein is CASSIGSSFNQPQHF. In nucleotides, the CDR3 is TGTGCCAGTAGTATAGGCAGCAGCTTCAATCAGCCCCAGCATTTT. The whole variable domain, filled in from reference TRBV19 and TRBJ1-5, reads DGGITQSPKYLFRKEGQNVTLSCEQNLNHDAMYWYRQDPGQGLRLIYYSQIVNDFQKGDIAEGYSVSREKKESFPLTVTSAQKNPTAFYLCASSIGSSFNQPQHFGDGTRLSIL.

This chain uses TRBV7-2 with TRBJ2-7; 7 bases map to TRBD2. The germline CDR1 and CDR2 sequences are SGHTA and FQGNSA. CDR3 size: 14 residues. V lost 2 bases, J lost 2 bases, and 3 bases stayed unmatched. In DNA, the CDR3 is TGTGCCAGCAGCTTAACGGGAGGCACCTACGAGCAGTACTTC. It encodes CASSLTGGTYEQYF.

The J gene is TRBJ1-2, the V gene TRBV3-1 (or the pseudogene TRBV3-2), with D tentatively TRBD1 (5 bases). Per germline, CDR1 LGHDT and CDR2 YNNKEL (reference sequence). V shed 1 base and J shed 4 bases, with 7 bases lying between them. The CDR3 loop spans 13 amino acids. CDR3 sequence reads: CASSQGQPYGYTF. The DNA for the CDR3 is TGTGCCAGCAGCCAAGGACAGCCCTATGGCTACACCTTC.

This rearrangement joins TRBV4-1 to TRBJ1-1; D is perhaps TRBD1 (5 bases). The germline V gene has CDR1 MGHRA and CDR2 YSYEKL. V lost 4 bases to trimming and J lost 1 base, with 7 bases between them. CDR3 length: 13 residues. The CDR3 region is CASSLTANTEAFF. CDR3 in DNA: TGCGCCAGCAGCCTGACAGCGAACACTGAAGCTTTCTTT.

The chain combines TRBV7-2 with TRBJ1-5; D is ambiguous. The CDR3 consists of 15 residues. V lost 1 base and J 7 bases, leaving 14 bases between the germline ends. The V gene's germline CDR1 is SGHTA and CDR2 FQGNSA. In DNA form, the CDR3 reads TGTGCCAGCAGCTTAGGGCCGATGACGGGACAGCCCCAGCATTTT. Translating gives CASSLGPMTGQPQHF. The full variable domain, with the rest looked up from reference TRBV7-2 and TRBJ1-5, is GAGVSQSPSNKVTEKGKDVELRCDPISGHTALYWYRQSLGQGLEFLIYFQGNSAPDKSGLPSDRFSAERTGGSVSTLTIQRTQQEDSAVYLCASSLGPMTGQPQHFGDGTRLSIL.

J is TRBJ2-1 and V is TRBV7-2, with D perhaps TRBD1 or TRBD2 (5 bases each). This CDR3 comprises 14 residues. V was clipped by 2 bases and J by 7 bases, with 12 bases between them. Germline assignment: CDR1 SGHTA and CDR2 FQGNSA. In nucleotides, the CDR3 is TGTGCCAGCAGCTTACGGGACGGCGGGAATGAGCAGTTCTTC. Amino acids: CASSLRDGGNEQFF.

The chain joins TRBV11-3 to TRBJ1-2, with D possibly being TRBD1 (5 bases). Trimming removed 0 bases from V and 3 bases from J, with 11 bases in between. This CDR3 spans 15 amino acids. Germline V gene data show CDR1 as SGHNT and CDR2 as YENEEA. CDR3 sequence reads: CASSLEVDSYYGYTF. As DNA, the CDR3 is TGTGCCAGCAGCTTAGAGGTCGACAGTTACTATGGCTACACCTTC.

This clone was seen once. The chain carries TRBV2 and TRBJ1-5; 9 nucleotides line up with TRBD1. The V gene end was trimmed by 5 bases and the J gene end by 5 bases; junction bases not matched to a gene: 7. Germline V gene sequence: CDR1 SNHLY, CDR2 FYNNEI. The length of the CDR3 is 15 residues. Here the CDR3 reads CASSKRGQGYQPQHF. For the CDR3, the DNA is TGTGCCAGCAGTAAAAGGGGACAGGGTTATCAGCCCCAGCATTTT.

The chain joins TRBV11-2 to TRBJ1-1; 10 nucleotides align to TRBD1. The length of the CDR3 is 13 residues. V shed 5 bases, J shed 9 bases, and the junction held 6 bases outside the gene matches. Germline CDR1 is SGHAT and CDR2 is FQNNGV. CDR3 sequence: CASSPRTGGQAFF. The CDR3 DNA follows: TGTGCCAGCAGCCCCCGGACAGGGGGTCAAGCTTTCTTT.

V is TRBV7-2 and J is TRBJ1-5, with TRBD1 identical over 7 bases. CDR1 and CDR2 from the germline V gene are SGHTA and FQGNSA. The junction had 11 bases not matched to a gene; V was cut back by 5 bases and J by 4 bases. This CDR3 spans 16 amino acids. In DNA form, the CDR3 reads TGTGCCAGCAGCAAAAACTGGGACAGTCTTAATCAGCCCCAGCATTTT. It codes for CASSKNWDSLNQPQHF.

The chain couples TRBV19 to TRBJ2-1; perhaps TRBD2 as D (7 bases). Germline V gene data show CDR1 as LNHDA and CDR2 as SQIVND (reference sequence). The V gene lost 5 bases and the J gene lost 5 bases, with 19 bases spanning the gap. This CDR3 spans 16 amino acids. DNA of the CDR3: TGTGCCAGTAGTCTCATGTGGGGAGGGGGGAACAATGAGCAGTTCTTC. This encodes CASSLMWGGGNNEQFF. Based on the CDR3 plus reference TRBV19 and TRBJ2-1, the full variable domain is DGGITQSPKYLFRKEGQNVTLSCEQNLNHDAMYWYRQDPGQGLRLIYYSQIVNDFQKGDIAEGYSVSREKKESFPLTVTSAQKNPTAFYLCASSLMWGGGNNEQFFGPGTRLTVL.